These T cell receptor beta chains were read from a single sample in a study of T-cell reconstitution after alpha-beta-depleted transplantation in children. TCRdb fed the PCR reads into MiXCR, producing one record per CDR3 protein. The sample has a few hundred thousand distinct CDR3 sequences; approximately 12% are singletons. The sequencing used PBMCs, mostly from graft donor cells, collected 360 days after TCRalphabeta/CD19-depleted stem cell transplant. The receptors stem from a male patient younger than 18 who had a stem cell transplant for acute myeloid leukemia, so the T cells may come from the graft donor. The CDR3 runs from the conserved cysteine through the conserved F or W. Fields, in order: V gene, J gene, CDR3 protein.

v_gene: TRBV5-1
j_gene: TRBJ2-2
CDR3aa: CASSLSSGGSTGELFF

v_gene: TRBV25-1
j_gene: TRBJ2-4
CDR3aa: CASVGTSGRMGNIQYF

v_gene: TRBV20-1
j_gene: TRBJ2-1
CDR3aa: CSARVTRRGNEQFF

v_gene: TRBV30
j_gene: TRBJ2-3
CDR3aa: CAWSPDAGEAQYF

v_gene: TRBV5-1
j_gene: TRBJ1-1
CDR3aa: CASSSGRENTEAFF

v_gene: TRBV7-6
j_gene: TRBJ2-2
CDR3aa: CASSFSSGALSTGELFF

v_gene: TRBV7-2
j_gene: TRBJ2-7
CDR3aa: CASREAFSYEQYF

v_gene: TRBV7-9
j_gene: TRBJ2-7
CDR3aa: CASSLGQGPDEQYF

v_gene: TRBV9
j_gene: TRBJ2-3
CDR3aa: CASSVELAAHNTQYF

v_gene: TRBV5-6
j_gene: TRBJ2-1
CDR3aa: CASSPIGTSVFDEQFF

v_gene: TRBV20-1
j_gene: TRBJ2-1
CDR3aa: CSATYTWDRGSNEQFF

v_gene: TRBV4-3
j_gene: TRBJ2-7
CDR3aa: CASSRFTTSYEQYF

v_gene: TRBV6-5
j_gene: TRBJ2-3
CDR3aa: CASSQPTSSVTDTQYF

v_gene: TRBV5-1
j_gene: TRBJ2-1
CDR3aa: CASSAGLWSSYNEQFF

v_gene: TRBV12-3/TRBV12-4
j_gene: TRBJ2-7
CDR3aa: CASSLRDSAYEQYF

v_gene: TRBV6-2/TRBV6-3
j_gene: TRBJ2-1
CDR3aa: CASSSLRLAGDRLNEQFF

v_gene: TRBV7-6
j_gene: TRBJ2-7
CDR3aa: CASSYRSGSYEQYF

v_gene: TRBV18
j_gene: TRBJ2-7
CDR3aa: CASSPRTIYEQYF

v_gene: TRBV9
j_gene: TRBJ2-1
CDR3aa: CASSGSGISPEQFF

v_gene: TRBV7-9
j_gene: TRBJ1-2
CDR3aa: CASSTGPKGYGYTF

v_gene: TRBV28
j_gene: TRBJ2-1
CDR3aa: CASSQLAGGPGEQFF

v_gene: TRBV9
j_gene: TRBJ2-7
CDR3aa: CASSVVRESSYEQYF

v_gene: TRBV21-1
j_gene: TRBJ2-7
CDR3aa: CASSTGQDNEQYF

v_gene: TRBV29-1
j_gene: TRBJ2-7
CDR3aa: CSVKLTGGYEQYF